One sample yielded the 10 T cell receptor beta chains listed below, sequenced in a study of T cells in Graves' hyperthyroidism and ophthalmopathy. What was amplified from RNA transcripts were TCR beta CDR3 regions. Carried out on the TCR CDR3, a first-round RT-PCR used the HTBI primer set. A single record per CDR3 protein comes from TCRdb applying MiXCR to the multiplex PCR reads. The table records hundreds of thousands of distinct CDR3 sequences, about 45% of them present only once. The sequencing input was peripheral blood or thyroid tissue (not recorded which). Receptors originate from an adult man with Graves' disease, either hyperthyroidism or ophthalmopathy (not recorded which).

J is TRBJ1-5 and V is TRBV12-3 or TRBV12-4; D call uncertain. Trimming cost V 6 bases and J 6 bases, with 9 bases left between them. The CDR3 contains 12 residues. CDR3 sequence (DNA): TGTGCCAGCAGCCAAGGCGCTCAGCCCCAGCATTTT. Translated, it gives CASSQGAQPQHF.

Note on this clonotype: The junction departs from germline at one end; a sequencing error may be responsible. The V gene is TRBV10-3, the J gene TRBJ2-7; D not resolved. Germline values: CDR1 ENHRY, CDR2 SYGVKD. CDR3 length: 14 amino acids. CDR3 residues: CASSYSDSGDEQYF. The CDR3 DNA reads as TGTGCCAGCAGTTACAGTGATTCAGGAGACGAGCAGTACTTC.

The chain has TRBV11-1 and TRBJ1-2; TRBD1 agrees at 9 bases. The CDR3 spans 15 residues. Germline CDR1 is SGHAT and CDR2 is FQDESV (reference sequence). V lost 5 bases, J lost 5 bases, and 9 bases stayed unmatched. This CDR3 reads CASSVQPGQGYGYTF. The CDR3 coding sequence is TGTGCCAGCAGCGTGCAACCGGGACAGGGTTATGGCTACACCTTC.

The rearrangement links TRBV7-2 to TRBJ1-5, with 9 bases fitting TRBD1. V was pared by 6 bases and J by 0 bases, with 6 bases of the junction left unmatched. The length of the CDR3 is 16 residues. Germline CDR1 and CDR2: SGHTA and FQGNSA. The CDR3 loop is CASRGQGGDSNQPQHF. The DNA for the CDR3 is TGTGCCAGCAGGGGACAGGGAGGGGATAGCAATCAGCCCCAGCATTTT.

The CDR3 is CATSFRQGWTDRRGQPQHF. The CDR3 region has the DNA TGTGCCACCAGCTTTAGGCAGGGGTGGACTGACAGGCGGGGTCAGCCCCAGCATTTT. The rearrangement links TRBV15 to TRBJ1-5, with D tentatively TRBD1 (6 bases). CDR3 length equals 19 residues. The germline V gene has CDR1 LNHNV and CDR2 YYDKDF (reference sequence). The V and J ends lost 5 bases and 6 bases respectively, with 29 bases between them.

The CDR3 loop reads CASSFQGGGITEAFF. Here the CDR3 DNA reads TGTGCCAGCAGCTTTCAGGGGGGGGGGATCACTGAAGCTTTCTTT. V gene TRBV7-2 combines with J gene TRBJ1-1; 7 bases agree with TRBD1. The CDR3 length is 15 residues. Per the germline V gene, CDR1 is SGHTA and CDR2 is FQGNSA. The junction had 8 bases not matched to a gene; V was cut back by 3 bases and J by 4 bases.

The chain joins TRBV7-9 to TRBJ2-7, with D perhaps TRBD1 (5 bases). Germline V gene sequence: CDR1 SEHNR, CDR2 FQNEAQ (reference sequence). CDR3 length: 13 amino acids. With 5 bases removed from V and 4 bases from J, the gap between germline ends came to 12 bases. CDR3 loop: CASSLRSGYEQYF. The DNA for the CDR3 is TGTGCCAGCAGCCTAAGATCAGGGTACGAGCAGTACTTC. Full variable domain (remainder filled in from reference TRBV7-9 and TRBJ2-7): DTGVSQNPRHKITKRGQNVTFRCDPISEHNRLYWYRQTLGQGPEFLTYFQNEAQLEKSRLLSDRFSAERPKGSFSTLEIQRTEQGDSAMYLCASSLRSGYEQYFGPGTRLTVT.

Remarks on this clonotype: The junction shows a germline mismatch at one end, possibly a read error. The J gene is TRBJ1-1, the V gene TRBV7-3; unclear D gene. Looked up from germline, CDR1 is SGHTA and CDR2 is FQGTGA. CDR3 length equals 13 residues. CDR3 loop: CACRRTLNTEAFF. The CDR3 coding sequence is TGTGCCTGCAGAAGGACCCTGAACACTGAAGCTTTCTTT.

This clonotype was counted ten times or more. This sequence joins TRBV7-8 and TRBJ1-2, with D hard to call. V was clipped by 1 base and J by 4 bases, with 10 bases between them. The germline CDR1 and CDR2 sequences are SGHVS and FQNEAQ. This CDR3 is 14 amino acids long. CDR3 bases: TGTGCCAGCAGCTTAGACAGTTCTCGCTATGGCTACACCTTC. It codes for CASSLDSSRYGYTF. Full variable domain (remainder filled in from reference TRBV7-8 and TRBJ1-2): GAGVSQSPRYKVAKRGQDVALRCDPISGHVSLFWYQQALGQGPEFLTYFQNEAQLDKSGLPSDRFFAERPEGSVSTLKIQRTQQEDSAVYLCASSLDSSRYGYTFGSGTRLTVV.

This chain joins TRBV19 and TRBJ1-6, with a tentative D call TRBD1 (5 bases). Germline CDR1 and CDR2: LNHDA and SQIVND (reference sequence). V lost 5 bases and J lost 12, with 20 bases in between. There are 15 residues in the CDR3. This chain's CDR3 is CASSETRGQLGPLHF. The CDR3 region has the DNA TGTGCCAGTAGTGAGACCCGGGGCCAGCTCGGACCCCTCCACTTT. Full variable domain (rest looked up from reference TRBV19 and TRBJ1-6): DGGITQSPKYLFRKEGQNVTLSCEQNLNHDAMYWYRQDPGQGLRLIYYSQIVNDFQKGDIAEGYSVSREKKESFPLTVTSAQKNPTAFYLCASSETRGQLGPLHFGNGTRLTVT.